The sequence of this T cell receptor (beta chain) was determined in a study of CD8+ T cells in alopecia areata. This CDR3 has 16 amino acids. Trimming took 2 bases from V and 2 from J; bases not matched to a gene: 4. CDR1 is SEHNR and CDR2 is FQNEAQ in the germline V gene (reference sequence). Sequencing used cDNA as its template, made by extracting RNA and reverse transcribing it. The data were produced by immunoSEQ multiplex PCR, yet TCRdb's version contains in-frame clones alone and is incomplete. The sample contains under 150,000 clones, less than 60% of which appear only once. The treatment denotes: oral pan-JAK inhibitor, 5-10 mg twice daily.

The source was CD4+ T cells sorted from blood, collected at week 24, from a patient treated with tofacitinib. This sequence was found in a human donor with alopecia areata. The rearrangement uses TRBV7-9 and TRBJ2-3, with 10 bases identical to TRBD2. CDR3 sequence (DNA): TGTGCCAGCAGCTTACGACTAGCGGGCTCCACAGATACGCAGTATTTT. Protein product: CASSLRLAGSTDTQYF. Complete variable domain (other parts from reference TRBV7-9 and TRBJ2-3): DTGVSQNPRHKITKRGQNVTFRCDPISEHNRLYWYRQTLGQGPEFLTYFQNEAQLEKSRLLSDRFSAERPKGSFSTLEIQRTEQGDSAMYLCASSLRLAGSTDTQYFGPGTRLTVL.